The clone carrying this TCR beta chain came up many times. The antigen remains undetermined. Trimming shortened V by 3 bases and J by 2 bases, and 11 bases separated the two germline ends. The CDR3 has 15 residues. The V gene's germline CDR1 is MNHNS and CDR2 SASEGT. This sample is part of a study of blood T cells in healthy people across ages. Notes on the study in general: The study could not conclusively compare naive and antigen-experienced cells, given its unsorted PBMCs.

A sample-barcoded 5' primer and a J-beta primer mix were used in a second PCR of roughly 6 to 11 cycles. TCRdb fed the 5' RACE reads into MiXCR, producing one record per CDR3 protein. This sample yields 750,000 to 950,000 distinct CDR3 sequences, of which roughly 28% are seen a single time; roughly 10% belongs to the top ten. The data also belong to a second study, concerning T cells of mothers and their children.

Sequencing input: blood. The chain uses TRBV6-1 and TRBJ1-5; D unclear. The source of this sequence is a woman aged 40 to 50 in good health. The DNA of the CDR3 is TGTGCCAGCAGTGATCATGGGCTTGGCAATCAGCCCCAGCATTTT. This codes for CASSDHGLGNQPQHF.